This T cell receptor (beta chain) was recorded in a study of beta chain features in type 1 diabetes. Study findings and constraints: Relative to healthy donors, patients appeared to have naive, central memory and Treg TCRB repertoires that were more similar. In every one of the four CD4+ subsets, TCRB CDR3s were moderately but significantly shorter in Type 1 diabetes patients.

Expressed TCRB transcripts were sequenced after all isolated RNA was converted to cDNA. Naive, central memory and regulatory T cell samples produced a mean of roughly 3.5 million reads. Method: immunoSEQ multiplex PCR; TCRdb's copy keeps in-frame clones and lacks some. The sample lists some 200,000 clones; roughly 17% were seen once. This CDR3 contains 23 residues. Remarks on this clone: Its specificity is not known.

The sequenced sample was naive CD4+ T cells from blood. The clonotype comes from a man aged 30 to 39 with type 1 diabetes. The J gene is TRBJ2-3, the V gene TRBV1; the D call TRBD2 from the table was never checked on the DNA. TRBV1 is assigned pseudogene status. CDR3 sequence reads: CTSSQRLAGGHGEKFVGTDTQYF. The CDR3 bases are TGCACCAGCAGCCAGCGACTAGCGGGAGGACATGGCGAGAAATTTGTAGGCACAGATACGCAGTATTTT.